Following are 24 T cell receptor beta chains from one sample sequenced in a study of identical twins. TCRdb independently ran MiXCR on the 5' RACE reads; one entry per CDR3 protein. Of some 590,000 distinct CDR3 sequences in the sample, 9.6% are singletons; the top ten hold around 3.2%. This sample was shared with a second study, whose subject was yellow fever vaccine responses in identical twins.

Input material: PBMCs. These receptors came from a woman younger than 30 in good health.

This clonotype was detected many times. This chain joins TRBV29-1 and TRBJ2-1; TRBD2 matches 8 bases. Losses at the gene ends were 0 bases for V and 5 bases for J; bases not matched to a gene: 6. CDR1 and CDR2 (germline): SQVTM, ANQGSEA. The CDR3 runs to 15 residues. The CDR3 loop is CSVEDPRGGHNEQFF. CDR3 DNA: TGCAGCGTTGAAGACCCCCGGGGGGGGCACAATGAGCAGTTCTTC.

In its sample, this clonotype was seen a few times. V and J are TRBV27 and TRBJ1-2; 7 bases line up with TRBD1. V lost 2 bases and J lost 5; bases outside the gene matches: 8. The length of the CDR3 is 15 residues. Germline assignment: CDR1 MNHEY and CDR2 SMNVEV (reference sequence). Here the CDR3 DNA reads TGTGCCAGCAGTTTAATAGGCAGGGGGAGGTATGGCTACACCTTC. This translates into CASSLIGRGRYGYTF.

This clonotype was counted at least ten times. CDR3 sequence (DNA): TGTGCCACCAGCCGACAGGGGGTCACAGATACGCAGTATTTT. Translating gives CATSRQGVTDTQYF. This chain joins TRBV24-1 and TRBJ2-3; 9 bases match TRBD1. After removal of 7 bases from V and 2 bases from J, the junction contained 3 bases not matched to a gene. This CDR3 has 14 residues. The germline V gene has CDR1 KGHDR and CDR2 SFDVKD.

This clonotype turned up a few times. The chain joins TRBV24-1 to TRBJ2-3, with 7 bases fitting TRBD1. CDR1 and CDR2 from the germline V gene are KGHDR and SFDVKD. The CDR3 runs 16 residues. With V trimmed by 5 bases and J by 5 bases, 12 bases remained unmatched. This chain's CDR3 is CATSVRGQIWGDTQYF. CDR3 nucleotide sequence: TGTGCCACCAGTGTGAGGGGACAGATATGGGGAGATACGCAGTATTTT.

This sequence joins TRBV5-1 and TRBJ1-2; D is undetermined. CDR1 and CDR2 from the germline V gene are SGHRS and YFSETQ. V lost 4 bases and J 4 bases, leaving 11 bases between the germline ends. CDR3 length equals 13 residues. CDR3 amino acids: CASSRMGSYGYTF. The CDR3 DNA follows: TGCGCCAGCAGCCGAATGGGGTCCTATGGCTACACCTTC. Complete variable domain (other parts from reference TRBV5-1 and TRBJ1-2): KAGVTQTPRYLIKTRGQQVTLSCSPISGHRSVSWYQQTPGQGLQFLFEYFSETQRNKGNFPGRFSGRQFSNSRSEMNVSTLELGDSALYLCASSRMGSYGYTFGSGTRLTVV.

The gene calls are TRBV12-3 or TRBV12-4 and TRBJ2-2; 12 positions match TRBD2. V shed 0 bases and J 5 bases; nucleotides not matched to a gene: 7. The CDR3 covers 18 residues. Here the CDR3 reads CASSLALSSGRATGELFF. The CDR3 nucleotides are TGTGCCAGCAGTTTAGCGCTTTCTAGCGGGAGGGCGACCGGGGAGCTGTTTTTT.

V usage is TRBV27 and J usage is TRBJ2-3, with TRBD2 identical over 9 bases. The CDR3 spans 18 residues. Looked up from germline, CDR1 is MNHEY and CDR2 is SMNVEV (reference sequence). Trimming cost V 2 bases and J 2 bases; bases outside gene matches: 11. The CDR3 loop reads CASSLRFRAGGYTDTQYF. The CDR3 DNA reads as TGTGCCAGCAGTTTAAGGTTCAGGGCGGGAGGGTACACAGATACGCAGTATTTT.

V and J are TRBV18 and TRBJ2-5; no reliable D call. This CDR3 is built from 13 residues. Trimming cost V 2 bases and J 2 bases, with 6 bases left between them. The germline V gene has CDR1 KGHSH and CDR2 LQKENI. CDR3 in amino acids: CASSPYGQETQYF. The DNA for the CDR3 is TGTGCCAGCTCACCATATGGGCAAGAGACCCAGTACTTC.

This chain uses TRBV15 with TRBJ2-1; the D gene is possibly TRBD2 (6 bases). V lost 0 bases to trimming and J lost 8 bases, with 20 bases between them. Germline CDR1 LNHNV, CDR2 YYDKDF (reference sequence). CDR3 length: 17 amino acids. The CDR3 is CATSRDLGLASRDEQFF. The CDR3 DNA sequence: TGTGCCACCAGCAGAGATCTAGGCCTAGCGTCCAGGGATGAGCAGTTCTTC.

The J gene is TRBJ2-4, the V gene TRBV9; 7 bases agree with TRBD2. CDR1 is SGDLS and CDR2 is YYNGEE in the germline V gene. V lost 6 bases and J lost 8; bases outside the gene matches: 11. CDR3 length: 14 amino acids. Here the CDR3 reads CASNPGGGGDIQYF. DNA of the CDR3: TGTGCCAGCAATCCGGGAGGAGGAGGGGACATTCAGTACTTC. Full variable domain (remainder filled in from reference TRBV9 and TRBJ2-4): DSGVTQTPKHLITATGQRVTLRCSPRSGDLSVYWYQQSLDQGLQFLIQYYNGEERAKGNILERFSAQQFPDLHSELNLSSLELGDSALYFCASNPGGGGDIQYFGAGTRLSVL.

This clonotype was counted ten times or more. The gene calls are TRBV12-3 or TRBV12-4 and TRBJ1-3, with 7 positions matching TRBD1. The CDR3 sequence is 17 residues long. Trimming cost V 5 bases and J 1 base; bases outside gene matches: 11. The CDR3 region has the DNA TGTGCCAGCAGTCTGGCGGCTACAGGGGCTTCTGGAAACACCATATATTTT. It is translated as CASSLAATGASGNTIYF.

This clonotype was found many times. The CDR3 region has the DNA TGTGCCACCAGTGCCTTGATGGGGGACAATGAGCAGTTCTTC. Translation gives CATSALMGDNEQFF. The chain recombines TRBV24-1 with TRBJ2-1; D possibly uses TRBD1 or TRBD2 (5 bases each). The germline V and J ends were trimmed by 5 bases and 5 bases, with 12 bases remaining between them. CDR1 and CDR2 from the germline V gene are KGHDR and SFDVKD. CDR3 size: 14 residues.

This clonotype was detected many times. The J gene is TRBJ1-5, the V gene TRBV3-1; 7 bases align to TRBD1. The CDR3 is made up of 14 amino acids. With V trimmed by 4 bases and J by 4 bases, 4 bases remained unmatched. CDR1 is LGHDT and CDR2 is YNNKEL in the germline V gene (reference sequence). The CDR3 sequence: CASSRDSSNQPQHF. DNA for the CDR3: TGTGCCAGCAGCCGGGACAGTAGTAATCAGCCCCAGCATTTT. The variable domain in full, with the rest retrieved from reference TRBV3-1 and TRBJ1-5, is DTAVSQTPKYLVTQMGNDKSIKCEQNLGHDTMYWYKQDSKKFLKIMFSYNNKELIINETVPNRFSPKSPDKAHLNLHINSLELGDSAVYFCASSRDSSNQPQHFGDGTRLSIL.

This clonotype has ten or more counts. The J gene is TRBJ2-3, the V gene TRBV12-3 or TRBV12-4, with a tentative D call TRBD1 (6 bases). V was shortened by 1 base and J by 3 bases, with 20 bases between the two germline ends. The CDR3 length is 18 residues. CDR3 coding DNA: TGTGCCAGCAGTTTAGAAAGACAGGATGCCTTTCGGACAGATACGCAGTATTTT. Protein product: CASSLERQDAFRTDTQYF.

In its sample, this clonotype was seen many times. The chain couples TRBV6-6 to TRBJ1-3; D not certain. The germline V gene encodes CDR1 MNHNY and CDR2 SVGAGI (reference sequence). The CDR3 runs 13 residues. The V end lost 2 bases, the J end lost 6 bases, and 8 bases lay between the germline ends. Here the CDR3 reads CASSYEGENTIYF. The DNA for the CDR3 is TGTGCCAGCAGTTACGAGGGCGAAAACACCATATATTTT.

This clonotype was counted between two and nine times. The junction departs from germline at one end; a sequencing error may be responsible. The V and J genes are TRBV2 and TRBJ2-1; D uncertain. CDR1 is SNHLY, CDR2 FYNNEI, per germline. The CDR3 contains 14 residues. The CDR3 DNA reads TGTGCCAGCCGTGAAGGGCATGGCTACAATGAGCAGTTCTTC. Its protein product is CASREGHGYNEQFF. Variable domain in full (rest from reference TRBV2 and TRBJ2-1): EPEVTQTPSHQVTQMGQEVILRCVPISNHLYFYWYRQILGQKVEFLVSFYNNEISEKSEIFDDQFSVERPDGSNFTLKIRSTKLEDSAMYFCASREGHGYNEQFFGPGTRLTVL.

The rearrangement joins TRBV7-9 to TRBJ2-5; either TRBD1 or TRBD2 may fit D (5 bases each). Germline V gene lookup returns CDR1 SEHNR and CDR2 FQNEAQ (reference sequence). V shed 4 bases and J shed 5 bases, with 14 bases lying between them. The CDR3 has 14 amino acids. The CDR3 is CASSSRGKKETQYF. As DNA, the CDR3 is TGTGCCAGCAGCTCCCGGGGCAAAAAGGAGACCCAGTACTTC.

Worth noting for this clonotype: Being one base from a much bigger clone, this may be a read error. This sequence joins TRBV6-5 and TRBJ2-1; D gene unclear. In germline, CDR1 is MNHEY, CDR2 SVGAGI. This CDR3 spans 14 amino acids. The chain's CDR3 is CASSYSRTGNEQSF. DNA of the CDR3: TGTGCCAGCAGTTACTCTCGGACGGGCAATGAGCAGTCCTTC.

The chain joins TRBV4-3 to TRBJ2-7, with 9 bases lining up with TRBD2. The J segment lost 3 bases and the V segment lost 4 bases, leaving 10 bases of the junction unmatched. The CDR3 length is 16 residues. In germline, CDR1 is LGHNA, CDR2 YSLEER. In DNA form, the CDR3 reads TGCGCCAGCAGCCTTAACATGCGGGAGGGCCTCTACGAGCAGTACTTC. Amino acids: CASSLNMREGLYEQYF.

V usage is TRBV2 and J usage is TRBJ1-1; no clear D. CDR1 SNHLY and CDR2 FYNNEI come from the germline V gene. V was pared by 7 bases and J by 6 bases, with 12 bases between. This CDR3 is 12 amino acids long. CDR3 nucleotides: TGTGCCAGCAACCGCGATGAACCTGAAGCTTTCTTT. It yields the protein CASNRDEPEAFF.

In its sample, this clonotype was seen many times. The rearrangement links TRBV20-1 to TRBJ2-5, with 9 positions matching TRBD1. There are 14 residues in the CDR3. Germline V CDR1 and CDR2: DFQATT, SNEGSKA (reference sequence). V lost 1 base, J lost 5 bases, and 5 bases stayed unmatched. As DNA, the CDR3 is TGCAGTGCTAGAGGACAGGGGGTTTGGGAGACCCAGTACTTC. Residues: CSARGQGVWETQYF.

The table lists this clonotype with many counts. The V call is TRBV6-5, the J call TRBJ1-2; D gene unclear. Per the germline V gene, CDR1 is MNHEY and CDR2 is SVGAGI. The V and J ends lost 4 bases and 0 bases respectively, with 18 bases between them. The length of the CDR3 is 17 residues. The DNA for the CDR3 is TGTGCCAGCAGTTTACTCCCCTCAGGTCCCGCTAACTATGGCTACACCTTC. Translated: CASSLLPSGPANYGYTF.

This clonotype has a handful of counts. The chain's CDR3 is CAISAQEGYGYTF. Here the CDR3 DNA reads TGTGCCATCAGTGCGCAGGAGGGATATGGCTACACCTTC. The chain employs TRBV10-3 and TRBJ1-2; D remains ambiguous. The V and J ends lost 4 bases and 5 bases respectively, with 11 bases between them. The germline V gene encodes CDR1 ENHRY and CDR2 SYGVKD. CDR3 length: 13 amino acids.

Here the CDR3 reads CASSLAGNADTQYF. The CDR3 bases are TGCGCCAGCAGCTTGGCAGGGAACGCAGATACGCAGTATTTT. The chain uses TRBV5-1 and TRBJ2-3; TRBD1 might be the D (5 bases). The CDR3 sequence is 14 residues long. Per germline, CDR1 SGHRS and CDR2 YFSETQ. V gave up 0 bases and J gave up 4 bases, with 9 bases separating them.